The 29 T cell receptor beta chains below come from one sample, sequenced in a study of radiotherapy plus CTLA-4 blockade in lung cancer. Sequencing used immunoSEQ multiplex PCR; TCRdb keeps in-frame clones, though not all of them. Found here are 85,000 to 90,000 clones, more than 75% of them singletons; the top ten hold roughly a sixth. The sequencing here drew on peripheral blood, taken from a patient treated with radiotherapy plus ipilimumab. The receptor source for this set is a human donor with non-small cell lung cancer that progressed on radiotherapy plus ipilimumab.

The chain couples TRBV11-2 to TRBJ1-1; D is ambiguous. V lost 3 bases and J lost 7, with 6 bases in between. The CDR3 is made up of 11 amino acids. Germline CDR1 SGHAT, CDR2 FQNNGV. CDR3 coding DNA: TGTGCCAGCAGCTTTTCGATTGAAGCTTTCTTT. As protein: CASSFSIEAFF. The variable domain in full, with the rest retrieved from reference TRBV11-2 and TRBJ1-1, is EAGVAQSPRYKIIEKRQSVAFWCNPISGHATLYWYQQILGQGPKLLIQFQNNGVVDDSQLPKDRFSAERLKGVDSTLKIQPAKLEDSAVYLCASSFSIEAFFGQGTRLTVV.

This clone was counted a few times. This CDR3 reads CASSTRQGGITGELFF. DNA of the CDR3: TGCGCCAGCAGCACCCGACAGGGTGGAATCACCGGGGAGCTGTTTTTT. The chain recombines TRBV5-1 with TRBJ2-2, with 7 bases aligning to TRBD1. This CDR3 is built from 16 residues. The V and J ends lost 4 bases and 4 bases, in that order; junction bases with no gene match: 10. Germline V lookup: CDR1 SGHRS, CDR2 YFSETQ.

The genes are TRBV4-1 and TRBJ1-6; possible D gene TRBD1, 5 bases. Germline CDR1 reads MGHRA; CDR2 reads YSYEKL. The CDR3 covers 16 residues. The V gene lost 0 bases and the J gene lost 5 bases, with 11 bases spanning the gap. The CDR3: CASSQEPGRDNSPLHF. The CDR3 coding sequence is TGCGCCAGCAGCCAAGAGCCGGGACGGGATAATTCACCCCTCCACTTT.

The chain recombines TRBV18 with TRBJ1-5; 10 nucleotides match TRBD1. Germline V gives CDR1 KGHSH, CDR2 LQKENI. This CDR3 contains 15 residues. Trimming at V came to 6 bases and at J to 4 bases, leaving 6 bases not matched to a gene. CDR3 in DNA: TGTGCCAGCTCGGTGGGACAGGGGCGAAATCAGCCCCAGCATTTT. As protein: CASSVGQGRNQPQHF. Drawing the rest from reference TRBV18 and TRBJ1-5, the complete variable domain is NAGVMQNPRHLVRRRGQEARLRCSPMKGHSHVYWYRQLPEEGLKFMVYLQKENIIDESGMPKERFSAEFPKEGPSILRIQQVVRGDSAAYFCASSVGQGRNQPQHFGDGTRLSIL.

This clone occurred once. The chain joins TRBV14 to TRBJ2-7; weak D call: TRBD2 (6 bases). Germline V lookup: CDR1 SGHDN, CDR2 FVKESK. CDR3 length equals 16 residues. Trimming removed 3 bases at V and 7 bases at J, with 22 bases between. The CDR3 loop is CASSQYQGGTLGEQYF. The CDR3 nucleotides read TGTGCCAGCAGCCAGTATCAAGGAGGGACCCTTGGAGAGCAGTACTTC.

The genes are TRBV5-1 and TRBJ2-5; D is unresolved. The CDR3 covers 14 residues. Germline V gives CDR1 SGHRS, CDR2 YFSETQ. The V and J ends lost 0 bases and 1 base respectively, with 7 bases between them. The CDR3 reads CASSLGRPQETQYF. Here the CDR3 DNA reads TGCGCCAGCAGCTTGGGGCGGCCCCAAGAGACCCAGTACTTC.

The J gene is TRBJ2-1, the V gene TRBV6-5; TRBD2 agrees at 15 bases. The CDR3 covers 16 residues. V was pared by 3 bases and J by 6 bases, with 3 bases of the junction left unmatched. The germline V gene has CDR1 MNHEY and CDR2 SVGAGI. The CDR3 DNA reads TGTGCCAGCAGTTATCGGACTAGCGGGGGGGTCAATGAGCAGTTCTTC. Translated: CASSYRTSGGVNEQFF.

A note on this clone: A junction end diverges from the germline sequence, so it may reflect a read error. The chain uses TRBV4-1 and TRBJ2-7; weak D call: TRBD2 (6 bases). Germline loops: CDR1 MGHRA, CDR2 YSYEKL. CDR3 size: 18 residues. CDR3 sequence (DNA): TGCGCCAGCAGCCAAGATCCCCGGGGGTTCGGTGGTCTCTCCGAGCAGCACTTC. Protein: CASSQDPRGFGGLSEQHF.

The rearrangement joins TRBV7-2 to TRBJ2-2; no clear D gene. CDR3 length: 16 residues. V was trimmed by 2 bases and J by 5 bases, leaving 15 bases between them. Germline lookup yields CDR1 SGHTA and CDR2 FQGNSA. In DNA form, the CDR3 reads TGTGCCAGCAGCTTATCCGCCAGCGTGCGGACCGGGGAGCTGTTTTTT. Translating gives CASSLSASVRTGELFF.

The chain is built from TRBV4-2 and TRBJ1-1; the match to TRBD1 covers 8 bases. There are 15 residues in the CDR3. Germline-derived CDR1 and CDR2 are LGHNA and YNFKEQ. The V gene end was trimmed by 1 base and the J gene end by 4 bases; junction bases not matched to a gene: 5. The CDR3 DNA reads as TGTGCCAGCAGCCAAGCGACAGGGGCGGGCACTGAAGCTTTCTTT. Its protein product is CASSQATGAGTEAFF.

The chain joins TRBV18 to TRBJ1-1; TRBD1 might be the D (6 bases). CDR1 is KGHSH and CDR2 is LQKENI in the germline V gene. This CDR3 contains 15 residues. V lost 0 bases to trimming and J lost 1 base, with 9 bases between them. The CDR3: CASSPPDRWNTEAFF. CDR3 nucleotide sequence: TGTGCCAGCTCACCACCGGACAGATGGAACACTGAAGCTTTCTTT.

The J gene is TRBJ1-4, the V gene TRBV19, with 9 nucleotides matching TRBD1. The CDR3 totals 14 residues. J was trimmed by 13 bases and V by 6 bases; bases with no gene match: 12. Germline V gene data show CDR1 as LNHDA and CDR2 as SQIVND (reference sequence). CDR3 region: CASRGPGQGHGLFF. CDR3 DNA: TGTGCCAGTAGGGGCCCGGGACAGGGTCACGGACTGTTTTTT.

J is TRBJ1-5 and V is TRBV5-4; 10 bases map to TRBD1. The CDR3 runs 16 residues. The germline V gene encodes CDR1 SGHNT and CDR2 YYREEE (reference sequence). After removal of 0 bases from V and 6 bases from J, the junction contained 6 bases not matched to a gene. The CDR3 DNA reads as TGTGCCAGCAGCTTGGAAGGGGACAGGGGATCTCAGCCCCAGCATTTT. It translates to CASSLEGDRGSQPQHF.

The V gene is TRBV28, the J gene TRBJ2-4; the match to TRBD2 covers 11 bases. Trimming at V came to 4 bases and at J to 7 bases, leaving 9 bases not matched to a gene. CDR3 length equals 16 residues. Germline lookup yields CDR1 MDHEN and CDR2 SYDVKM. CDR3: CASSSTVASGRNIQYF. The CDR3 nucleotides read TGTGCCAGCAGTTCCACCGTGGCTAGCGGGAGGAACATTCAGTACTTC.

The rearrangement joins TRBV30 to TRBJ1-6, with D tentatively TRBD1 (5 bases). The CDR3 extends over 14 amino acids. The V end lost 3 bases, the J end lost 10 bases, and 16 bases lay between the germline ends. Germline V gives CDR1 GTSNPN, CDR2 SVGIG (reference sequence). The CDR3 coding sequence is TGTGCCTGGAGCCGGCAGGGTTCCAACTCACCCCTCCACTTT. This sequence encodes CAWSRQGSNSPLHF.

This clone was counted a single time. V is TRBV9 and J is TRBJ1-2; tentatively, D is TRBD1 (5 bases). Trimming took 0 bases from V and 2 from J, leaving 11 bases between them. Germline loops: CDR1 SGDLS, CDR2 YYNGEE. The CDR3 loop spans 15 amino acids. CDR3 coding DNA: TGTGCCAGCAGCGTAGGATGGACACAAAACTATGGCTACACCTTC. This encodes CASSVGWTQNYGYTF.

The chain recombines TRBV10-2 with TRBJ2-5, with TRBD2 matching over 11 bases. V lost 5 bases, J lost 3 bases, and 8 bases stayed unmatched. CDR1 WSHSY and CDR2 SAAADI come from the germline V gene. There are 16 residues in the CDR3. CDR3 protein: CASSPLAGGYKETQYF. CDR3 in DNA: TGCGCCAGCAGTCCTCTAGCGGGGGGTTACAAAGAGACCCAGTACTTC.

The genes are TRBV29-1 and TRBJ2-1, with TRBD1 matching 7 bases. This CDR3 has 12 residues. V lost 4 bases and J lost 7; bases outside the gene matches: 4. The germline V gene has CDR1 SQVTM and CDR2 ANQGSEA. The CDR3 bases are TGCAGCGTTGTCGTCAGGGGGAATGAGCAGTTCTTC. Protein product: CSVVVRGNEQFF.

This clone was seen once. The chain employs TRBV18 and TRBJ2-2, with TRBD2 matching over 11 bases. The V gene's germline CDR1 is KGHSH and CDR2 LQKENI. The CDR3 is made up of 14 amino acids. Germline trimming cut 3 bases from V and 8 bases from J; bases unmatched to any gene: 2. CDR3 amino acids: CASSPTSGSGELFF. CDR3 nucleotide sequence: TGTGCCAGCTCACCTACTAGCGGGAGTGGGGAGCTGTTTTTT.

The gene calls are TRBV6-5 and TRBJ1-1, with 7 positions matching TRBD1. The CDR3 sequence is 13 residues long. CDR1 MNHEY and CDR2 SVGAGI come from the germline V gene. The junction had 0 bases not matched to a gene; V was cut back by 0 bases and J by 5 bases. CDR3 in DNA: TGTGCCAGCAGTTACTCGACAGGGACTGAAGCTTTCTTT. Amino acid sequence: CASSYSTGTEAFF.

The V gene is TRBV18, the J gene TRBJ1-2, with no clear D. Germline assignment: CDR1 KGHSH and CDR2 LQKENI. V lost 1 base and J lost 4, with 13 bases in between. The CDR3 has 15 amino acids. The CDR3 DNA sequence: TGTGCCAGCTCACCACTGATGGCAGCCCTCTATGGCTACACCTTC. Translated, it gives CASSPLMAALYGYTF. Full variable domain (missing parts from reference TRBV18 and TRBJ1-2): NAGVMQNPRHLVRRRGQEARLRCSPMKGHSHVYWYRQLPEEGLKFMVYLQKENIIDESGMPKERFSAEFPKEGPSILRIQQVVRGDSAAYFCASSPLMAALYGYTFGSGTRLTVV.

The gene calls are TRBV28 and TRBJ1-6, with D tentatively TRBD1 (6 bases). The CDR3 sequence is 14 residues long. The ends were cut back, 6 bases at V and 8 bases at J, with 14 bases in the middle. Germline V gene lookup returns CDR1 MDHEN and CDR2 SYDVKM. The CDR3 nucleotides are TGTGCCAGCAGGGTGGGGGGCCGCGATTCACCCCTCCACTTT. Translation gives CASRVGGRDSPLHF. The full variable domain, with the rest looked up from reference TRBV28 and TRBJ1-6, is DVKVTQSSRYLVKRTGEKVFLECVQDMDHENMFWYRQDPGLGLRLIYFSYDVKMKEKGDIPEGYSVSREKKERFSLILESASTNQTSMYLCASRVGGRDSPLHFGNGTRLTVT.

The chain employs TRBV5-8 and TRBJ2-3; D is perhaps TRBD1 (5 bases). The CDR3 contains 12 residues. V gave up 6 bases and J gave up 6 bases, with 11 bases separating them. CDR1 and CDR2 (germline): SGHTS, YDEGEE. The CDR3 here is CASNAGYDTQYF. For the CDR3, the DNA is TGTGCCAGCAACGCAGGGTACGATACGCAGTATTTT.

The chain couples TRBV6-5 to TRBJ2-2, with a possible D match to TRBD1 (5 bases). Trimming stripped 2 bases from V and 4 bases from J, with 8 bases between. Germline V lookup: CDR1 MNHEY, CDR2 SVGAGI. The CDR3 is made up of 14 amino acids. The CDR3 loop is CASSYDSGTGELFF. The CDR3 bases are TGTGCCAGCAGTTACGACAGTGGCACCGGGGAGCTGTTTTTT.

The V gene is TRBV6-5, the J gene TRBJ2-7; perhaps TRBD1 as D (6 bases). This CDR3 is built from 16 residues. V was trimmed by 0 bases and J by 4 bases, leaving 16 bases between them. Germline V gene data show CDR1 as MNHEY and CDR2 as SVGAGI. Here the CDR3 reads CASSYSIGQKWYEQYF. CDR3 coding DNA: TGTGCCAGCAGTTACTCGATAGGACAGAAGTGGTACGAGCAGTACTTC.

The J gene is TRBJ1-3, the V gene TRBV6-5; 8 bases align to TRBD1. Trimming took 6 bases from V and 3 from J; bases not matched to a gene: 4. The CDR3 runs 14 residues. In germline, CDR1 is MNHEY, CDR2 SVGAGI. Here the CDR3 reads CASRSGTGGNTIYF. The CDR3 DNA follows: TGTGCCAGCAGGTCTGGGACAGGTGGAAACACCATATATTTT.

The chain has TRBV11-2 and TRBJ2-1; a possible D gene is TRBD2 (6 bases). In germline, CDR1 is SGHAT, CDR2 FQNNGV. The CDR3 sequence is 15 residues long. V was clipped by 5 bases and J by 9 bases, with 20 bases between them. CDR3 residues: CASSQSYSSGGEQFF. The DNA for the CDR3 is TGTGCCAGCAGCCAGTCGTACAGCTCCGGGGGTGAGCAGTTCTTC.

This clone was recorded only once. The chain employs TRBV4-3 and TRBJ2-7, with 9 bases matching TRBD2. The germline CDR1 and CDR2 sequences are LGHNA and YSLEER. V dropped 0 bases and J dropped 6; count of bases not matched to a gene: 12. This CDR3 is built from 17 residues. CDR3 in amino acids: CASSQDLAAGGPGEQYF. Written as DNA, the CDR3 is TGCGCCAGCAGCCAAGATTTGGCTGCGGGGGGGCCTGGCGAGCAGTACTTC.

The chain is built from TRBV2 and TRBJ2-1, with 7 bases identical to TRBD1. V was clipped by 4 bases and J by 0 bases; unmatched bases: 15. The CDR3 length is 19 residues. Per germline, CDR1 SNHLY and CDR2 FYNNEI. In nucleotides, the CDR3 is TGTGCCAGCAGTGTGGGGGACAGAAGCTCCTTTAGCTCCTACAATGAGCAGTTCTTC. Translated: CASSVGDRSSFSSYNEQFF.